Listed below are T cell receptor beta chains from one sample, sequenced in a study of blood T cell repertoires in COVID-19. Repertoires were generated with immunoSEQ multiplex PCR, while TCRdb's copy carries only in-frame clones and drops some. Of fewer than 250,000 clones in the sample, around four fifths were seen once. The sequencing input was peripheral blood. The source of these receptors is a woman in her 70s with active or convalescent COVID-19. The CDR3 runs from the conserved cysteine through the conserved F or W. D genes are given only for firm matches. The size of a clone is reported for some rows only, either as once, few or many, or as a class for expanded clones.

d_call: TRBD1
clone_size: .
j_call: TRBJ2-2
v_call: TRBV5-1
cdr3_nt: TGCGCCAGCGGCCGACAGGGGGCATCGGGCGGGGAGCTGTTTTTT
cdr3_aa: CASGRQGASGGELFF

d_call: .
clone_size: .
j_call: TRBJ2-2
v_call: TRBV7-3
cdr3_nt: TGTGCCAGCAGCTTACTGGGGCAGCGCACCGGGGAGCTGTTTTTT
cdr3_aa: CASSLLGQRTGELFF

d_call: .
clone_size: .
j_call: TRBJ2-3
v_call: TRBV10-2
cdr3_nt: TGCGCCAGCAGTGTACTAGTGGGCACAGATACGCAGTATTTT
cdr3_aa: CASSVLVGTDTQYF

d_call: .
clone_size: .
j_call: TRBJ1-2
v_call: TRBV5-1
cdr3_nt: TGCGCCAGCAGCTGGGGGACTGCAGATGGCTACACCTTC
cdr3_aa: CASSWGTADGYTF

d_call: TRBD1
clone_size: .
j_call: TRBJ2-7
v_call: TRBV28
cdr3_nt: TGTGCCAGCAGTTCATCCGGGACAGGCTACTACGAGCAGTACTTC
cdr3_aa: CASSSSGTGYYEQYF

d_call: .
clone_size: .
j_call: TRBJ2-2
v_call: TRBV6-5
cdr3_nt: TGTGCCAGCAGTTACGACAGTCCGAACACCGGGGAGCTGTTTTTT
cdr3_aa: CASSYDSPNTGELFF

d_call: TRBD1
clone_size: .
j_call: TRBJ1-5
v_call: TRBV10-3
cdr3_nt: TGTGCCATCAGCGACGGGACAGGAATAATGAATCAGCCCCAGCATTTT
cdr3_aa: CAISDGTGIMNQPQHF

d_call: .
clone_size: once
j_call: TRBJ1-2
v_call: TRBV18
cdr3_nt: TGTGCCAGCTCAAGAAACAGGGATGGCTACACCTTC
cdr3_aa: CASSRNRDGYTF

d_call: TRBD1
clone_size: once
j_call: TRBJ2-7
v_call: TRBV6-1
cdr3_nt: TGTGCCAGCAGCGAAGCCCAGGGGGCGGGGTACGAGCAGTACTTC
cdr3_aa: CASSEAQGAGYEQYF

d_call: .
clone_size: .
j_call: TRBJ2-5
v_call: TRBV4-1
cdr3_nt: TGCGCCAGCAGCCGTCTAGAGCTAGAGACCCAGTACTTC
cdr3_aa: CASSRLELETQYF

d_call: TRBD2
clone_size: .
j_call: TRBJ2-5
v_call: TRBV5-1
cdr3_nt: TGCGCCAGCAGCCCTGGGACTAGCGGGAGAGAGACCCAGTACTTC
cdr3_aa: CASSPGTSGRETQYF

d_call: TRBD1
clone_size: .
j_call: TRBJ1-1
v_call: TRBV5-1
cdr3_nt: TGCGCCAGCAGCTTGGGTCGGGGACAGGGGATAAGCTTGGACACTGAAGCTTTCTTT
cdr3_aa: CASSLGRGQGISLDTEAFF

d_call: TRBD2
clone_size: .
j_call: TRBJ2-1
v_call: TRBV5-1
cdr3_nt: TGCGCCAGCAGTGCCGGACTAGCGGGCATCTACAATGAGCAGTTCTTC
cdr3_aa: CASSAGLAGIYNEQFF

d_call: TRBD1
clone_size: .
j_call: TRBJ1-5
v_call: TRBV6-2/TRBV6-3
cdr3_nt: TGTGCCAGCAGTACAGGGGCCCCCCAGCATTTT
cdr3_aa: CASSTGAPQHF

d_call: TRBD2
clone_size: .
j_call: TRBJ2-3
v_call: TRBV9
cdr3_nt: TGTGCCAGCAGCGTAGGGATAGGCGGGGGGGCCCCAGATACGCAGTATTTT
cdr3_aa: CASSVGIGGGAPDTQYF

d_call: .
clone_size: .
j_call: TRBJ2-3
v_call: TRBV30
cdr3_nt: TGTGCCTGGGTTGACTTACATGGAGGGGATACGCAGTATTTT
cdr3_aa: CAWVDLHGGDTQYF

d_call: .
clone_size: once
j_call: TRBJ1-3
v_call: TRBV13
cdr3_nt: TGTGCCAGCAGCTTAGGCGCTTCAGGGTTTGGAAACACCATATATTTT
cdr3_aa: CASSLGASGFGNTIYF

d_call: TRBD2
clone_size: .
j_call: TRBJ2-2
v_call: TRBV7-9
cdr3_nt: TGTGCCAGCAGCCCAAGAGCGGGAGAACGTACCGGGGAGCTGTTTTTT
cdr3_aa: CASSPRAGERTGELFF

d_call: TRBD2
clone_size: few
j_call: TRBJ2-1
v_call: TRBV4-1
cdr3_nt: TGCGCCAGCAGCCAAGCCCTAGCGGGAGGCTACAATGAGCAGTTCTTC
cdr3_aa: CASSQALAGGYNEQFF

d_call: .
clone_size: once
j_call: TRBJ2-5
v_call: TRBV2
cdr3_nt: TGTGCCAGCAGTGAAATTTTTATATTTGAGACCCAGTACTTC
cdr3_aa: CASSEIFIFETQYF

d_call: .
clone_size: .
j_call: TRBJ2-7
v_call: TRBV5-1
cdr3_nt: TGCGCCAGCAGCTTGGAAGTGGGGGGTCGCTACGAGCAGTACTTC
cdr3_aa: CASSLEVGGRYEQYF

d_call: .
clone_size: .
j_call: TRBJ1-1
v_call: TRBV3-1/TRBV3-2
cdr3_nt: TGTGCCAGCAGCCAAGAAGGCGTTCGGGGTGAAGCTTTCTTT
cdr3_aa: CASSQEGVRGEAFF

d_call: TRBD1
clone_size: .
j_call: TRBJ1-1
v_call: TRBV19
cdr3_nt: TGTGCCAGTAGTTCGGGACAGGGTTGGACTGAAGCTTTCTTT
cdr3_aa: CASSSGQGWTEAFF

d_call: .
clone_size: .
j_call: TRBJ1-4
v_call: TRBV18
cdr3_nt: TGTGCCAGCTCACCCTCCCGCACGGCAACTAATGAAAAACTGTTTTTT
cdr3_aa: CASSPSRTATNEKLFF

d_call: TRBD1
clone_size: .
j_call: TRBJ1-5
v_call: TRBV4-2
cdr3_nt: TGTGCCAGCAGCCAAGATGTAGGGACAGGGGCCCGGGCACAGCCCCAGCATTTT
cdr3_aa: CASSQDVGTGARAQPQHF

d_call: .
clone_size: .
j_call: TRBJ1-6
v_call: TRBV7-2
cdr3_nt: TGTGCCAGCAGCTTATACTTACAGGTTAATTCACCCCTCCACTTT
cdr3_aa: CASSLYLQVNSPLHF

d_call: TRBD1
clone_size: .
j_call: TRBJ2-3
v_call: TRBV24-1
cdr3_nt: TGTGCCACCGGTGACAGGGGATCTAGCACAGATACGCAGTATTTT
cdr3_aa: CATGDRGSSTDTQYF

d_call: .
clone_size: .
j_call: TRBJ2-7
v_call: TRBV15
cdr3_nt: TGTGCCACCAGCAGAGATGCCGGGGGCTACGAGCAGTACTTC
cdr3_aa: CATSRDAGGYEQYF

d_call: .
clone_size: .
j_call: TRBJ2-1
v_call: TRBV12-3/TRBV12-4
cdr3_nt: TGTGCCAGCAGTTTAGGTTTGGCCATTGAGCAGTTCTTC
cdr3_aa: CASSLGLAIEQFF

d_call: .
clone_size: .
j_call: TRBJ2-3
v_call: TRBV29-1
cdr3_nt: TGCAGCGTTGGGAGGGAGCCCGCAGATACGCAGTATTTT
cdr3_aa: CSVGREPADTQYF

d_call: .
clone_size: .
j_call: TRBJ1-1
v_call: TRBV18
cdr3_nt: TGTGCCAGCTCACACGAGGCTGAAGCTTTCTTT
cdr3_aa: CASSHEAEAFF

d_call: TRBD2
clone_size: .
j_call: TRBJ2-2
v_call: TRBV6-5
cdr3_nt: TGTGCCAGCAGTTACACCCGGGGGGGAAGGGAGCTGTTTTTT
cdr3_aa: CASSYTRGGRELFF

d_call: .
clone_size: .
j_call: TRBJ2-2
v_call: TRBV19
cdr3_nt: TGTGCCACCGGGTGGGTCACCAGATCGAACACCGGGGAGCTGTTTTTT
cdr3_aa: CATGWVTRSNTGELFF

d_call: .
clone_size: .
j_call: TRBJ2-7
v_call: TRBV6-1
cdr3_nt: TGTGCCAGCAGTGAAGGGCACTACGAGCAGTACTTC
cdr3_aa: CASSEGHYEQYF

d_call: TRBD2
clone_size: .
j_call: TRBJ2-1
v_call: TRBV25-1
cdr3_nt: TGTGCCAGCAGTGACCCGACTAGCCCCCCCATAATTGCGCAGTTCTTC
cdr3_aa: CASSDPTSPPIIAQFF

d_call: TRBD2
clone_size: .
j_call: TRBJ2-1
v_call: TRBV5-1
cdr3_nt: TGCGCCAGCAGCTCCGCGGGACTAGCGGGAGTTGAGCAGTTCTTC
cdr3_aa: CASSSAGLAGVEQFF

d_call: .
clone_size: once
j_call: TRBJ2-5
v_call: TRBV5-1
cdr3_nt: TGCGCCAGCAGCTTGGCCTCTATTAGCGGTCAAGAGACCCAGTACTTC
cdr3_aa: CASSLASISGQETQYF

d_call: .
clone_size: .
j_call: TRBJ1-5
v_call: TRBV7-2
cdr3_nt: TGTGCCAGCAGCTTAATGGCATCCCGCAATCAGCCCCAGCATTTT
cdr3_aa: CASSLMASRNQPQHF

d_call: .
clone_size: .
j_call: TRBJ2-7
v_call: TRBV25-1
cdr3_nt: TGTGCCAGCGCCGCAGGGGGGTACGAGCAGTACTTC
cdr3_aa: CASAAGGYEQYF

d_call: TRBD1
clone_size: .
j_call: TRBJ1-2
v_call: TRBV5-4
cdr3_nt: TGTGCCAGCAGCTCATACGGCGGGACAGGGGTCTCGGAGGGCTACACCTTC
cdr3_aa: CASSSYGGTGVSEGYTF

d_call: .
clone_size: .
j_call: TRBJ1-6
v_call: TRBV5-1
cdr3_nt: TGCGCCAGCAGCTTGGCATCGGGGGGCTGGTCACCCCTCCACTTT
cdr3_aa: CASSLASGGWSPLHF

d_call: TRBD2
clone_size: .
j_call: TRBJ2-1
v_call: TRBV10-3
cdr3_nt: TGTGCCATCAGTCATCCGGGAGGGGGGTTAAGCAGCGCGGGGCAGTTCTTC
cdr3_aa: CAISHPGGGLSSAGQFF